This T cell receptor beta chain stems from a study of OX40 agonist ivuxolimab in advanced cancers. Study details: Administration of intravenous ivuxolimab to patients occurred every 2 weeks at 0.01 to 10 mg/kg. Overall study results and limits: At doses 0.1 to 3.0 mg/kg, CD4+ and CD8+ clones expanded. Still undetermined is the antigen specificity of the expanded peripheral T cells.

Here immunoSEQ multiplex PCR was the method, and the copy in TCRdb shows in-frame clones only, minus some. Among roughly 90,000 clones listed, approximately 90% were seen once. Concerning this clone itself: Its antigen remains unknown.

Losses at the gene ends were 4 bases for V and 0 bases for J; bases not matched to a gene: 6. The CDR3 covers 17 residues. Germline V gene lookup returns CDR1 SGHDT and CDR2 YYEEEE. This chain joins TRBV5-6 and TRBJ2-6, with TRBD1 matching over 8 bases. The TCR comes from an adult with an advanced solid tumor such as melanoma, head and neck, liver or kidney cancer. This sample comprised CD4+ or CD8+ T cells sorted from blood, obtained in a trial of the OX40 agonist ivuxolimab. For the CDR3, the DNA is TGTGCCAGCAGCGGAGGGACAGGATTCTCTGGGGCCAACGTCCTGACTTTC. It translates to CASSGGTGFSGANVLTF.